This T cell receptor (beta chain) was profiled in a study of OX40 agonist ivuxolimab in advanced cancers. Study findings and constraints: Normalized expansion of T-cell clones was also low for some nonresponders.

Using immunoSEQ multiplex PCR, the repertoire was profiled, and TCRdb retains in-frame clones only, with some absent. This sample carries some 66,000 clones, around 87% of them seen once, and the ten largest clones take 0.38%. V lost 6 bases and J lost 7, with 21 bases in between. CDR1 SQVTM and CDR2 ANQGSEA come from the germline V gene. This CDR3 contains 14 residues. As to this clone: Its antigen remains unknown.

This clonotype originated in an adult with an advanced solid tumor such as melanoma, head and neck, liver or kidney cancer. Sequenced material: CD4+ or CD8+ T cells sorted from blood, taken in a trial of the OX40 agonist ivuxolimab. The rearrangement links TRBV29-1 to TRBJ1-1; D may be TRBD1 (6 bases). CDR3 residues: CSVSSESRGIEAFF. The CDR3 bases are TGCAGCGTGAGCAGCGAGTCCAGGGGAATTGAAGCTTTCTTT.